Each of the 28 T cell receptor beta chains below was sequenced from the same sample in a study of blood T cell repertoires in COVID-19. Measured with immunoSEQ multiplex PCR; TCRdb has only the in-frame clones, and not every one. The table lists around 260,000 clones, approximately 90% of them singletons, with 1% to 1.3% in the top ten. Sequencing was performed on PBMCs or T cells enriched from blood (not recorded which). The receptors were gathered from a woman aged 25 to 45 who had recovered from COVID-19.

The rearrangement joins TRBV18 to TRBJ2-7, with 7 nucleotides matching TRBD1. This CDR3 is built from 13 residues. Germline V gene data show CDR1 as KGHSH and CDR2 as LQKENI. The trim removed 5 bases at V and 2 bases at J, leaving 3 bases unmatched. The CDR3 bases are TGTGCCAGCTCAAGGGACAGTACCTACGAGCAGTACTTC. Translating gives CASSRDSTYEQYF.

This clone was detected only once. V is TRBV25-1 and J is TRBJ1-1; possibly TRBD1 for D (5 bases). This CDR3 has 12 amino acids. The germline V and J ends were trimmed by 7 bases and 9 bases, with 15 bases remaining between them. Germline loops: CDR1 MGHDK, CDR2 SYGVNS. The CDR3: CASNSPAGKAFF. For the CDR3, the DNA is TGTGCCAGCAACTCACCCGCAGGGAAAGCTTTCTTT. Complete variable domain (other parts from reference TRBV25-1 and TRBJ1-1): EADIYQTPRYLVIGTGKKITLECSQTMGHDKMYWYQQDPGMELHLIHYSYGVNSTEKGDLSSESTVSRIRTEHFPLTLESARPSHTSQYLCASNSPAGKAFFGQGTRLTVV.

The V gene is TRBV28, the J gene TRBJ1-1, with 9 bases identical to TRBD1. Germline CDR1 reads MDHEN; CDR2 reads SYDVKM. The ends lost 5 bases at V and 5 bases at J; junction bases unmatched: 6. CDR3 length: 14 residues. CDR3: CASSLQGAGTEAFF. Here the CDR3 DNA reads TGTGCCAGCAGTCTACAGGGGGCAGGGACTGAAGCTTTCTTT.

CDR3 coding DNA: TGCGCCAGCAGCCTTCAGACAGGGGCGGGGTGGAGAACAACTGAAGCTTTCTTT. Residues: CASSLQTGAGWRTTEAFF. The chain couples TRBV5-1 to TRBJ1-1; 8 bases align to TRBD1. With V trimmed by 4 bases and J by 5 bases, 19 bases remained unmatched. Germline CDR1 is SGHRS and CDR2 is YFSETQ. The CDR3 spans 18 residues.

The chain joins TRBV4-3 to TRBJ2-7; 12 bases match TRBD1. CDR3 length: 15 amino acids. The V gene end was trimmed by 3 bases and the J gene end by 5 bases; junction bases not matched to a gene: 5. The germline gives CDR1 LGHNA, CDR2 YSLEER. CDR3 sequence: CASSQPGQGAHEQYF. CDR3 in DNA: TGCGCCAGCAGCCAGCCGGGACAGGGGGCCCACGAGCAGTACTTC.

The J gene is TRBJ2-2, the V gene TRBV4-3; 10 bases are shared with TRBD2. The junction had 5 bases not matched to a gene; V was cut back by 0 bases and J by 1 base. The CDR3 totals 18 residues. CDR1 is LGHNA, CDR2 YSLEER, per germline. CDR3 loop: CASSQDRSSGRNTGELFF. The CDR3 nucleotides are TGCGCCAGCAGCCAAGATCGCTCTAGCGGGAGGAACACCGGGGAGCTGTTTTTT.

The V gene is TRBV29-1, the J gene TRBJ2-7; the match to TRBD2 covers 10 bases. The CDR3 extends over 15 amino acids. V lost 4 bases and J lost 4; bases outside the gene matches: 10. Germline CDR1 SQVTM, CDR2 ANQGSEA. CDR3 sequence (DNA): TGCAGCGTTGTACAGAGCGGGAGGGATACTTACGAGCAGTACTTC. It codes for CSVVQSGRDTYEQYF.

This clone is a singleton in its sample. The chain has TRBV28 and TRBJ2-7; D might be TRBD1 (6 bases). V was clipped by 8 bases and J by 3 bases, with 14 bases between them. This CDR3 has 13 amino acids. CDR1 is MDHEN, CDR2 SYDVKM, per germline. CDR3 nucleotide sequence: TGTGCCAGCGGGGGCGGCACGGACTACGAGCAGTACTTC. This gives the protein CASGGGTDYEQYF.

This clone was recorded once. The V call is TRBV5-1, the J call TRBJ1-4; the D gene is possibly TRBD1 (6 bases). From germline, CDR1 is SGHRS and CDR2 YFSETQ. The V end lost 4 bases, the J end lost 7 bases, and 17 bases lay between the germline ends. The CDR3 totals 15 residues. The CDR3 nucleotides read TGCGCCAGCAGCGAGGGACAACCAAAAACTGAAAAACTGTTTTTT. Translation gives CASSEGQPKTEKLFF.

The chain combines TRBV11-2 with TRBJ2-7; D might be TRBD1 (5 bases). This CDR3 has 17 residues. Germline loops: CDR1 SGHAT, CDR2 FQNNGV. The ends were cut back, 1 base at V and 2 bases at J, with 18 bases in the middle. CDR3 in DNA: TGTGCCAGCAGCTTAGTAGAGGCCAGGGTCCCCACCTACGAGCAGTACTTC. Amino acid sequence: CASSLVEARVPTYEQYF.

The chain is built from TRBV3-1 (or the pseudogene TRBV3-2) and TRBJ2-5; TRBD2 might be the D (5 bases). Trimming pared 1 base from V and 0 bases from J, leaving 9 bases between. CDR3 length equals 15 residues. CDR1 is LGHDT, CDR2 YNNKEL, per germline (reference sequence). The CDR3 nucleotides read TGTGCCAGCAGCCAAGGGCTAGCCTACCAAGAGACCCAGTACTTC. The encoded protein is CASSQGLAYQETQYF.

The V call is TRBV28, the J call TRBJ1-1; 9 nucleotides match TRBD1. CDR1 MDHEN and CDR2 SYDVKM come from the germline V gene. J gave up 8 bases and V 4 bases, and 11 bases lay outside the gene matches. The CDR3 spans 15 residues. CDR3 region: CASSWGTGLLGEAFF. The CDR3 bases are TGTGCCAGCAGTTGGGGGACAGGGTTGCTCGGGGAAGCTTTCTTT.

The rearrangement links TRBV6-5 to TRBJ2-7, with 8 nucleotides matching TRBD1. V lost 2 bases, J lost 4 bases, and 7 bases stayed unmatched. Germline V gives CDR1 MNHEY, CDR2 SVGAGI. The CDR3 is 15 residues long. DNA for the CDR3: TGTGCCAGCAGTTACGACGTCAGGGGGCAGTACGAGCAGTACTTC. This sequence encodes CASSYDVRGQYEQYF.

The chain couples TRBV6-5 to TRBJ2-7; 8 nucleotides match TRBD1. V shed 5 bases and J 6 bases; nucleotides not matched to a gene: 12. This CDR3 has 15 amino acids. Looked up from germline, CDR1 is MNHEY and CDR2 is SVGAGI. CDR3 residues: CASSRAGTGFVEQYF. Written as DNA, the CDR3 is TGTGCCAGCAGTAGGGCCGGGACAGGTTTCGTCGAGCAGTACTTC.

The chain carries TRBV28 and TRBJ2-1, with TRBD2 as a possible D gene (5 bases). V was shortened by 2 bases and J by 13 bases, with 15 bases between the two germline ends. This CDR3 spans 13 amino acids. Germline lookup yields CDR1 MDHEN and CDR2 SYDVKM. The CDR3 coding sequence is TGTGCCAGCAGTTTAAATGAAAGGCTAGCCCAGTTCTTC. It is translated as CASSLNERLAQFF.

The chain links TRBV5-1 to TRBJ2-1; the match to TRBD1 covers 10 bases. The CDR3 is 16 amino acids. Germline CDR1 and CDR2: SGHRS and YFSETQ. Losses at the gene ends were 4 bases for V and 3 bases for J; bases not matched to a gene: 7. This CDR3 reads CASSQPGQGYYNEQFF. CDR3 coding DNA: TGCGCCAGCAGCCAACCGGGACAGGGGTACTACAATGAGCAGTTCTTC.

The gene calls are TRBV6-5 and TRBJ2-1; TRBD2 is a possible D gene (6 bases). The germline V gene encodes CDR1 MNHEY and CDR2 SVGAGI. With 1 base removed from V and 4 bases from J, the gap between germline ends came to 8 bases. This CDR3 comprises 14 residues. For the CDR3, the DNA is TGTGCCAGCAGTTACTTGCGGGAATACAATGAGCAGTTCTTC. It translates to CASSYLREYNEQFF.

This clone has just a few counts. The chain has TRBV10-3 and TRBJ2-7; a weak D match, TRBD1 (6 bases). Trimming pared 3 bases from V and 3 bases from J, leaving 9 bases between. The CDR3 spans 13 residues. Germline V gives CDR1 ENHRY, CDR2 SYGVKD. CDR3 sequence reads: CAISDSDSYEQYF. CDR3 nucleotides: TGTGCCATCAGTGACTCGGACAGCTACGAGCAGTACTTC.

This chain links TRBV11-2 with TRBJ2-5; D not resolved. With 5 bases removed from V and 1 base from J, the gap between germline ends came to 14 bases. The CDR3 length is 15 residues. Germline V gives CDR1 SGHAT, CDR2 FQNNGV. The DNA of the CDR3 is TGTGCCAGCAGCCCTGGTAGCAGACCCCAAGAGACCCAGTACTTC. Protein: CASSPGSRPQETQYF.

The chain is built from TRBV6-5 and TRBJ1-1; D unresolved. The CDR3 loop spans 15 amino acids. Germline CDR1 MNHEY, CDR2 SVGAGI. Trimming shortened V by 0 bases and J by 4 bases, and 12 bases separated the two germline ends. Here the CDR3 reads CASSYSGVFGTEAFF. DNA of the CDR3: TGTGCCAGCAGTTACTCCGGGGTGTTTGGCACTGAAGCTTTCTTT.

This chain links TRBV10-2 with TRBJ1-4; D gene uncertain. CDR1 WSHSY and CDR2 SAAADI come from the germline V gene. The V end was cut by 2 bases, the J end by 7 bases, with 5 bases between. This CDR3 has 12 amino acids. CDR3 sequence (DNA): TGCGCCAGCAGTGAGATTCGTGAAAAACTGTTTTTT. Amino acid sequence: CASSEIREKLFF.

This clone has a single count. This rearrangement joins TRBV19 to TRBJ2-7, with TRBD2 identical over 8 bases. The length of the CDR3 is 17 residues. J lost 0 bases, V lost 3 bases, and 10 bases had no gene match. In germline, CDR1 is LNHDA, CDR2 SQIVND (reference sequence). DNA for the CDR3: TGTGCCAGTAGTATTTCGGTGAGCGGGGGATACTCCTACGAGCAGTACTTC. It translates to CASSISVSGGYSYEQYF.

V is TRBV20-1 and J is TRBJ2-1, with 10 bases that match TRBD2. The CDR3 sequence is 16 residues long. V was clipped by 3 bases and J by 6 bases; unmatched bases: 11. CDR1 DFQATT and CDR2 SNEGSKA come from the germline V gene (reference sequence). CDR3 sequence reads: CSASTPHSGRFNEQFF. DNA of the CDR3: TGCAGTGCTAGTACTCCACATAGCGGGAGGTTCAATGAGCAGTTCTTC.

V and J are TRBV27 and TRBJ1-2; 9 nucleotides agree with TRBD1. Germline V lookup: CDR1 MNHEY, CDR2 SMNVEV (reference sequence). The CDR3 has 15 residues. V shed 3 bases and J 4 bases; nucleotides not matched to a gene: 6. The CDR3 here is CASSLGQGIGYGYTF. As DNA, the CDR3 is TGTGCCAGCAGTTTGGGACAGGGCATAGGCTATGGCTACACCTTC.

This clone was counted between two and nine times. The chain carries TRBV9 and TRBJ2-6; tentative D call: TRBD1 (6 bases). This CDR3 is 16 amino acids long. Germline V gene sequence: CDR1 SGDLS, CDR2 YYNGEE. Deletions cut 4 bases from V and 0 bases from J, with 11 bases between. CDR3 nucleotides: TGTGCCAGCAGCTTTGGACAGCCCTCTGGGGCCAACGTCCTGACTTTC. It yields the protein CASSFGQPSGANVLTF.

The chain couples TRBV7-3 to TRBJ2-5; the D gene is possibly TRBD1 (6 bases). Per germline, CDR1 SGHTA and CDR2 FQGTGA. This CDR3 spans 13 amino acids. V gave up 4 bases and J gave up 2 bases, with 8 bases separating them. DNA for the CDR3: TGTGCCAGCAGCTCCGGGACACAAGAGACCCAGTACTTC. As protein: CASSSGTQETQYF. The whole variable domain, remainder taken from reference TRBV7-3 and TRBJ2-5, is GAGVSQTPSNKVTEKGKYVELRCDPISGHTALYWYRQSLGQGPEFLIYFQGTGAADDSGLPNDRFFAVRPEGSVSTLKIQRTERGDSAVYLCASSSGTQETQYFGPGTRLLVL.

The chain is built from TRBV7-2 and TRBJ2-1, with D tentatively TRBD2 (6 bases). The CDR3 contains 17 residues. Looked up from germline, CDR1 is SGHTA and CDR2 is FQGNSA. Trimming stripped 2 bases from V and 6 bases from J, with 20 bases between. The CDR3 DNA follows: TGTGCCAGCAGCTTATCACCGGGGTGGGGTAGCGGCAATGAGCAGTTCTTC. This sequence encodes CASSLSPGWGSGNEQFF.

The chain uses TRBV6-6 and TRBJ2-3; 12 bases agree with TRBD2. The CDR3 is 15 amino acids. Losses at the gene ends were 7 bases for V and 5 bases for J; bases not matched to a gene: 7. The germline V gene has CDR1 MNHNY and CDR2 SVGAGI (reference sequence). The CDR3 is CASTRTSGMVDTQYF. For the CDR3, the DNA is TGTGCCAGCACCCGGACTAGCGGGATGGTAGATACGCAGTATTTT.